The T cell receptor (beta chain) described here comes from a study of T cell responses to AZD1222 COVID-19 vaccine. Study observations and caveats: In the spike-specific TCR repertoire, nearly half reportedly target unmutated variant regions.

V was clipped by 8 bases and J by 0 bases; unmatched bases: 4. The CDR3 runs 14 residues. Per the germline V gene, CDR1 is WSHSY and CDR2 is SAAADI. Note on this clone: Its matching antigen is unknown.

Profiled with immunoSEQ multiplex PCR; TCRdb holds only in-frame clones, not every one. The sample lists fewer than 200,000 clones; about nine tenths were seen once. The sequencing here drew on peripheral blood, taken on day 0 of AZD1222 vaccination. The sequence was obtained from an adult in good health. V gene TRBV10-2 combines with J gene TRBJ1-5; 7 bases are shared with TRBD1. CDR3 coding DNA: TGCGCCAGCGACAGGGCCTCTAGCAATCAGCCCCAGCATTTT. It specifies CASDRASSNQPQHF.